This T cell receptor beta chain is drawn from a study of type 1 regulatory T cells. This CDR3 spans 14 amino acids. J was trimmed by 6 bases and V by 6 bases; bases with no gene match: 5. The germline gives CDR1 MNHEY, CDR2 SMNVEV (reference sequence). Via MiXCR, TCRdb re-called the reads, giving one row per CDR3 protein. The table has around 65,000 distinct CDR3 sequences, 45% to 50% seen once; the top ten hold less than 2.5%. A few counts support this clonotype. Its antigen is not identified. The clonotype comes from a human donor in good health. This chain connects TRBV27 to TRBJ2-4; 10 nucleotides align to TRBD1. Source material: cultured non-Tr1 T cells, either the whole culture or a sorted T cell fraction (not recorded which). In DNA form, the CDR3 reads TGTGCCAGCAGAGACAGGGGGCGCGTAAACATTCAGTACTTC. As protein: CASRDRGRVNIQYF.